The next 25 T cell receptor beta chains were all read from a single sample in a study of T cells after yellow fever vaccination. A single record per CDR3 protein comes from TCRdb applying MiXCR to the 5' RACE reads. The table lists fewer than 150,000 distinct CDR3 sequences, 7.7% of them singletons. Sample: CD4+ T cells sorted from PBMCs, taken 5 days after the yellow fever booster vaccination. The receptors were gathered from a man younger than 45 who received the YFV17D yellow fever vaccine.

This clonotype was recorded many times. This chain uses TRBV7-2 with TRBJ1-1; D ambiguous. Trimming took off 2 bases at V and 2 bases at J, with 15 bases between the two ends. CDR3 length equals 16 residues. Germline CDR1 reads SGHTA; CDR2 reads FQGNSA. The CDR3 DNA reads as TGTGCCAGCAGCTTAACTAGGGCCAGCCCCAACACTGAAGCTTTCTTT. Translating gives CASSLTRASPNTEAFF.

This clonotype appeared many times. The J gene is TRBJ2-1, the V gene TRBV29-1; no definite D call. The germline V gene has CDR1 SQVTM and CDR2 ANQGSEA. The CDR3 is made up of 14 amino acids. Between the trimmed V and J ends, which lost 4 bases and 6 bases, there was a span of 16 bases. CDR3 nucleotides: TGCAGCGTTGCCGAGGCAAAACACCCCAATGAGCAGTTCTTC. As protein: CSVAEAKHPNEQFF.

As regards this clonotype: Being one base from a much bigger clone, this may be a read error. The chain combines TRBV7-9 with TRBJ2-5, with D possibly matching TRBD2 (6 bases). This CDR3 is built from 14 residues. In germline, CDR1 is SEHNR, CDR2 FQNEAQ (reference sequence). The CDR3 here is CASSRGTVQETQHF. The CDR3 DNA sequence: TGTGCCAGCAGCCGTGGGACTGTTCAAGAGACCCAGCACTTC.

The sample holds a few counts of this clonotype. V and J are TRBV7-2 and TRBJ1-2, with no clear D. Germline V gene data show CDR1 as SGHTA and CDR2 as FQGNSA. This CDR3 is built from 12 residues. V gave up 5 bases and J gave up 8 bases, with 12 bases separating them. The CDR3, as DNA: TGTGCCAGCAGCGCGACTCTCGGCGGCTACACCTTC. Amino acid sequence: CASSATLGGYTF.

This clonotype was seen at least ten times. This chain links TRBV18 with TRBJ2-5; D uncertain. CDR3 length: 13 residues. Trimming stripped 1 base from V and 2 bases from J, with 5 bases between. From germline, CDR1 is KGHSH and CDR2 LQKENI. DNA for the CDR3: TGTGCCAGCTCACCACGGCGGCAAGAGACCCAGTACTTC. Amino acid sequence: CASSPRRQETQYF.

This clonotype was seen repeatedly, ten times or more. This rearrangement joins TRBV20-1 to TRBJ2-7; 11 positions match TRBD1. CDR3 length: 16 amino acids. J lost 3 bases, V lost 4 bases, and 11 bases had no gene match. Germline V lookup: CDR1 DFQATT, CDR2 SNEGSKA (reference sequence). The CDR3 coding sequence is TGCAGTGCTAAGAAACTTCCGGGACAGGGGGTCTACGAGCAGTACTTC. It translates to CSAKKLPGQGVYEQYF.

This clonotype was detected ten times or more. V and J are TRBV18 and TRBJ2-7; 7 bases align to TRBD1. Unmatched junction bases numbered 4, after V lost 3 bases and J lost 5 bases. The CDR3 consists of 13 residues. From germline, CDR1 is KGHSH and CDR2 LQKENI. The CDR3 protein is CASSPTTGDEQYF. The CDR3 nucleotides are TGTGCCAGCTCACCGACCACAGGGGACGAGCAGTACTTC.

This clonotype came up many times. The chain uses TRBV10-3 and TRBJ1-5; D is possibly TRBD1 (6 bases). Trimming left V 2 bases short and J 1 base short, with 12 bases between. The CDR3 loop spans 16 amino acids. In germline, CDR1 is ENHRY, CDR2 SYGVKD. The CDR3 bases are TGTGCCATCAGTGAGAACAGGGAGTTGAGCAATCAGCCCCAGCATTTT. This gives the protein CAISENRELSNQPQHF.

As regards this clonotype: A single base separates this from a much larger clone, so it may be a read error. V gene TRBV12-5 combines with J gene TRBJ2-7; D tentatively reads TRBD1 or TRBD2 (5 bases each). In germline, CDR1 is LGHNT, CDR2 FRNRAP. CDR3 size: 13 residues. Trimming stripped 9 bases from V and 5 bases from J, with 17 bases between. For the CDR3, the DNA is TGTGCTAGATTACCTGGACTGGACAACGAGCAGTACTTC. This codes for CARLPGLDNEQYF.

V is TRBV5-6 and J is TRBJ1-1; D is unclear. The CDR3 totals 14 residues. Germline CDR1 reads SGHDT; CDR2 reads YYEEEE. V lost 0 bases, J lost 3 bases, and 9 bases lay in between. The CDR3 region is CASSLVGMYTEAFF. DNA for the CDR3: TGTGCCAGCAGCTTGGTAGGAATGTACACTGAAGCTTTCTTT.

This clonotype came up many times. The CDR3: CASTDGDTGELFF. The CDR3 nucleotides read TGTGCCAGCACCGACGGTGACACCGGGGAGCTGTTTTTT. V usage is TRBV12-3 or TRBV12-4 and J usage is TRBJ2-2, with D hard to call. Trimming took off 7 bases at V and 3 bases at J, with 9 bases between the two ends. The CDR3 is 13 amino acids.

This clonotype was seen many times. V gene TRBV7-2 combines with J gene TRBJ2-3; 7 positions agree with TRBD2. Germline CDR1 reads SGHTA; CDR2 reads FQGNSA. This CDR3 contains 15 residues. J gave up 1 base and V 5 bases, and 6 bases lay outside the gene matches. The CDR3 protein is CASSGAGDRTDTQYF. CDR3 coding DNA: TGTGCCAGCAGCGGGGCGGGGGACCGCACAGATACGCAGTATTTT.

The table lists this clonotype with many counts. This sequence joins TRBV6-5 and TRBJ2-5; 7 bases map to TRBD2. The length of the CDR3 is 15 residues. Germline CDR1 and CDR2: MNHEY and SVGAGI. The V segment lost 2 bases and the J segment 2 bases; nucleotides outside the gene matches: 5. CDR3 DNA sequence: TGTGCCAGCAGTTACCCGGGGACTACTCAAGAGACCCAGTACTTC. This sequence encodes CASSYPGTTQETQYF.

This clonotype has a count of ten or more. The chain is built from TRBV12-3 or TRBV12-4 and TRBJ1-1; a possible D gene is TRBD1 (5 bases). The CDR3 is made up of 12 amino acids. The V end lost 3 bases, the J end lost 7 bases, and 9 bases lay between the germline ends. The CDR3 loop is CASSLTVSEAFF. CDR3 bases: TGTGCCAGCAGTTTGACAGTCAGTGAAGCTTTCTTT.

About this clonotype itself: One base away lies a much larger clone, so this may be a sequencing read error. The CDR3: CASSFNHLNTEASF. The CDR3 nucleotides read TGTGCCAGCAGTTTTAATCATTTGAACACTGAAGCTTCCTTT. The rearrangement links TRBV12-3 or TRBV12-4 to TRBJ1-1; D not certain. The CDR3 consists of 14 residues.

This clonotype has ten or more counts. The chain combines TRBV5-1 with TRBJ2-7; 7 bases align to TRBD1. V trimming: 4 bases; J trimming: 0 bases; junction bases outside the gene matches: 10. CDR3 length equals 16 residues. Germline V lookup: CDR1 SGHRS, CDR2 YFSETQ. The CDR3 loop reads CASSPGQIKFSYEQYF. In DNA form, the CDR3 reads TGCGCCAGCAGCCCGGGACAGATTAAATTCTCCTACGAGCAGTACTTC.

This clonotype was seen many times. This rearrangement joins TRBV7-2 to TRBJ2-6, with unresolved D. Trimming shortened V by 1 base and J by 4 bases, and 5 bases separated the two germline ends. Germline assignment: CDR1 SGHTA and CDR2 FQGNSA. The CDR3 extends over 14 amino acids. CDR3 sequence (DNA): TGTGCCAGCAGCTTAGATGCCGGGGCCAACGTCCTGACTTTC. Translation: CASSLDAGANVLTF.

The chain is built from TRBV12-3 or TRBV12-4 and TRBJ2-7; tentatively, D is TRBD1 or TRBD2 (6 bases each). Trimming cost V 4 bases and J 7 bases, with 17 bases left between them. This CDR3 has 14 residues. CDR3 DNA: TGTGCCAGCAGTTCGCTGGGGGGCTTAGGGGAGCAGTACTTC. Its translation is CASSSLGGLGEQYF.

The chain employs TRBV28 and TRBJ2-5; D possibly corresponds to TRBD2 (6 bases). The CDR3 length is 13 residues. Germline loops: CDR1 MDHEN, CDR2 SYDVKM. Between the trimmed V and J ends, which lost 3 bases and 4 bases, there was a span of 9 bases. The CDR3 loop is CASSFGEAETQYF. The DNA for the CDR3 is TGTGCCAGCAGTTTTGGGGAGGCAGAGACCCAGTACTTC.

This clonotype was recorded at least ten times. The chain combines TRBV12-3 or TRBV12-4 with TRBJ2-1; D not certain. This CDR3 is 15 amino acids long. V was shortened by 2 bases and J by 0 bases, with 8 bases between the two germline ends. The CDR3 is CASSLKGSSYNEQFF. In DNA, the CDR3 is TGTGCCAGCAGTTTAAAGGGCAGCTCCTACAATGAGCAGTTCTTC.

This clonotype was seen ten or more times. The chain combines TRBV20-1 with TRBJ1-1; no clear D gene. The CDR3 runs to 13 residues. Per the germline V gene, CDR1 is DFQATT and CDR2 is SNEGSKA (reference sequence). V was shortened by 1 base and J by 8 bases, with 14 bases between the two germline ends. CDR3 loop: CSARVPTREEAFF. The CDR3, as DNA: TGCAGTGCTAGAGTCCCGACCCGCGAGGAAGCTTTCTTT.

The rearrangement joins TRBV5-4 to TRBJ2-1; D remains ambiguous. CDR3 length: 16 amino acids. V dropped 1 base and J dropped 5 bases, with 16 bases sitting between them. The germline gives CDR1 SGHNT, CDR2 YYREEE (reference sequence). The CDR3 DNA reads as TGTGCCAGCAGCTTGATCCAAGCCGCTGGGGACAATGAGCAGTTCTTC. It specifies CASSLIQAAGDNEQFF.

This clonotype was picked up a small number of times. This rearrangement joins TRBV19 to TRBJ2-2; TRBD2 matches at 7 bases. Losses at the gene ends were 1 base for V and 6 bases for J; bases not matched to a gene: 2. Germline V gene lookup returns CDR1 LNHDA and CDR2 SQIVND (reference sequence). The CDR3 has 14 residues. DNA of the CDR3: TGTGCCAGTAGTATAGCCGGACTAGCCGGGGAGCTGTTTTTT. Translated: CASSIAGLAGELFF.

The J gene is TRBJ1-1, the V gene TRBV19; D is ambiguous. CDR1 LNHDA and CDR2 SQIVND come from the germline V gene (reference sequence). This CDR3 is built from 14 residues. Trimming removed 3 bases at V and 7 bases at J, with 15 bases between. CDR3 protein: CASSIGTWAGEAFF. The CDR3 DNA reads TGTGCCAGTAGTATCGGAACGTGGGCGGGTGAAGCTTTCTTT. The whole variable domain, filled in from reference TRBV19 and TRBJ1-1, reads DGGITQSPKYLFRKEGQNVTLSCEQNLNHDAMYWYRQDPGQGLRLIYYSQIVNDFQKGDIAEGYSVSREKKESFPLTVTSAQKNPTAFYLCASSIGTWAGEAFFGQGTRLTVV.

At least ten counts were recorded for this clonotype. This chain connects TRBV12-3 or TRBV12-4 to TRBJ2-2; D not resolved. V gave up 5 bases and J gave up 5 bases, with 9 bases separating them. This CDR3 contains 13 residues. The CDR3 protein is CASSVVATGELFF. The CDR3 coding sequence is TGTGCCAGCAGTGTGGTGGCAACCGGGGAGCTGTTTTTT.